Sequencing of this T cell receptor (beta chain) was carried out in a study of shared clonotypes between healthy human individuals. The assay was immunoSEQ multiplex PCR, and TCRdb's table has in-frame clones only and misses some. This table holds roughly 2,000,000 clones, about 94% found once. Trimming cost V 2 bases and J 0 bases, with 10 bases left between them. This CDR3 region has 15 residues. Per the germline V gene, CDR1 is SGHDN and CDR2 is FVKESK. As defined, naive CD8 cells were CD45RO-negative and positively selected for CCR7, with terminally differentiated effector memory CD45RA+ cells excluded.

The sequencing input was naive CD8+ T cells sorted from blood. The chain combines TRBV14 with TRBJ1-1, with a tentative D call TRBD1 (5 bases). This sequence originates from a man aged 18 to 29 in good health. The CDR3 loop reads CASSQYAGMNTEAFF. CDR3 nucleotide sequence: TGTGCCAGCAGCCAATATGCAGGGATGAACACTGAAGCTTTCTTT.